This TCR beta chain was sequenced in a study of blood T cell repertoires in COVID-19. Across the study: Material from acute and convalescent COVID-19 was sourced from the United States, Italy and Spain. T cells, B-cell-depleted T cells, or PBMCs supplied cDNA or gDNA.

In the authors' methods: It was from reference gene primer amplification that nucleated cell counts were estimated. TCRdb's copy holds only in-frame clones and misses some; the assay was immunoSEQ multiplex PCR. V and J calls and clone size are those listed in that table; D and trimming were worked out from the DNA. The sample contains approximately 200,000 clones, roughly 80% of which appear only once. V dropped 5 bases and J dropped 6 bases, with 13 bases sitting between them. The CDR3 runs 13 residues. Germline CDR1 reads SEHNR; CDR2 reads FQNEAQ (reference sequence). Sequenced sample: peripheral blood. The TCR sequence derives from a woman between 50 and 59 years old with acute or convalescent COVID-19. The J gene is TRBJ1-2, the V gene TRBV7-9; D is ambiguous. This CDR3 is CASSRGVRNGYTF. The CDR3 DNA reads TGTGCCAGCAGCCGCGGGGTTCGGAATGGCTACACCTTC.